The sequence of this TCR beta chain was determined in a study of blood T cell repertoires in COVID-19. Looking at the study overall: Sources were T cells, B-cell-depleted T cells, or PBMCs; the material itself was cDNA or gDNA.

The CDR3 extends over 15 amino acids. Germline-derived CDR1 and CDR2 are SGHVS and FQNEAQ. J was trimmed by 8 bases and V by 1 base; bases with no gene match: 7. Methods used by the authors: Amplification of reference gene primers provided the estimated nucleated cell counts. Method: immunoSEQ multiplex PCR; TCRdb's copy keeps in-frame clones and lacks some. V and J calls plus clone size are reproduced from that table; the DNA served to infer D and trimming. The table shows 200,000 to 300,000 clones, with about 90% occurring only once. The V gene is TRBV7-8, the J gene TRBJ1-5, with 8 bases that match TRBD1. The TCR was taken from a man between 60 and 75 years old who had recovered from COVID-19. The sample taken for sequencing was peripheral blood. CDR3 sequence reads: CASSLGSGGIKPQHF. CDR3 sequence (DNA): TGTGCCAGCAGCTTAGGTTCAGGGGGCATTAAGCCCCAGCATTTT. The full variable domain, rest sourced from reference TRBV7-8 and TRBJ1-5, is GAGVSQSPRYKVAKRGQDVALRCDPISGHVSLFWYQQALGQGPEFLTYFQNEAQLDKSGLPSDRFFAERPEGSVSTLKIQRTQQEDSAVYLCASSLGSGGIKPQHFGDGTRLSIL.